Ten or more counts support the clone carrying this T cell receptor beta chain. Its antigen remains unknown. The record originates from a study of post-analysis software for immune sequencing data. Study results and limitations: Five or six TRBV segments, including TRBV5-6, TRBV5-1 and TRBV20-1, were more frequent in patients than controls. Clustering by F measure revealed strong co-clustering among samples prepared together in one batch.

cDNA libraries of TCR beta carried unique molecular identifiers. Each sample of roughly 0.9 to 10 million input T cells yielded roughly 500,000 cDNA molecules, so each molecule approximated one T cell. MiXCR, run by TCRdb on the PCR reads, gives a single entry per CDR3 protein. This table holds 750,000 to 950,000 distinct CDR3 sequences, approximately 50% found once. Germline V CDR1 and CDR2: SQVTM, ANQGSEA. Trimming shortened V by 6 bases and J by 0 bases, and 10 bases separated the two germline ends. CDR3 size: 13 residues. V usage is TRBV29-1 and J usage is TRBJ2-3, with a tentative D call TRBD2 (7 bases). This receptor was taken from a girl under 18 with multiple sclerosis. The sequencing input was blood. CDR3 bases: TGCAGCGTCGAGGGGGGGAGCACAGATACGCAGTATTTT. Its translation: CSVEGGSTDTQYF.